Below, one T cell receptor (beta chain) is given with its context. What it binds is unknown. The V segment lost 6 bases and the J segment 3 bases; nucleotides outside the gene matches: 9. The CDR3 totals 16 residues. The use of a sample-barcoded 5' primer and a J-beta primer mix characterized a second PCR of about 7 to 12 cycles. Every cDNA molecule carried a tag from a template-switch adaptor bearing 12 random nucleotides. MiXCR was run by TCRdb on the 5' RACE reads, yielding one entry per CDR3 protein. The repertoire includes 600,000 to 800,000 distinct CDR3 sequences, over 20% of them detected once, and around 3.4% sits in the top ten. This sample was included in a study of blood T cells in healthy people across ages. Study-wide findings and caveats: Age brought a roughly linear fall in TCR beta diversity measured per million T cells.

Donors gave ten milliliters of peripheral blood apiece. The TCR was taken from a man between 65 and 85 years old in good health. Source material: blood. The V and J genes are TRBV12-3 or TRBV12-4 and TRBJ2-3; TRBD2 agrees at 10 bases. DNA of the CDR3: TGTGCCAGCAGCGCCGGACTAGCGGCACCGACAGATACGCAGTATTTT. It yields the protein CASSAGLAAPTDTQYF.